A single sample gave rise to the 2 T cell receptor beta chains below, sequenced in a study of T cells in Graves' hyperthyroidism and ophthalmopathy. Amplified regions were TCR beta CDR3 sequences from RNA transcripts. First-round RT-PCR of the TCR CDR3 relied on the HTBI primer set. From the multiplex PCR reads, TCRdb called clonotypes with MiXCR, one entry per CDR3 protein. The profile shows about 720,000 distinct CDR3 sequences, 16% of them singletons. Sample: blood. The receptors shown here come from a man aged 18 to 29 with Graves' hyperthyroidism.

This clonotype was seen only a few times. The chain employs TRBV14 and TRBJ2-7, with D perhaps being TRBD1 or TRBD2 (5 bases each). V shed 0 bases and J shed 6 bases, with 12 bases lying between them. Per germline, CDR1 SGHDN and CDR2 FVKESK. The CDR3 has 14 residues. CDR3 nucleotide sequence: TGTGCCAGCAGCCAAGAGCCGGGGACGGGCGAGCAGTACTTC. Amino acids: CASSQEPGTGEQYF.

The chain links TRBV10-3 to TRBJ1-5, with D possibly TRBD1 on 5 matching bases. CDR1 and CDR2 (germline): ENHRY, SYGVKD. This CDR3 is 14 amino acids long. V was trimmed by 3 bases and J by 5 bases, leaving 11 bases between them. CDR3 DNA: TGTGCCATCAGTGATGGTGGGACGGATCAGCCCCAGCATTTT. It encodes CAISDGGTDQPQHF.